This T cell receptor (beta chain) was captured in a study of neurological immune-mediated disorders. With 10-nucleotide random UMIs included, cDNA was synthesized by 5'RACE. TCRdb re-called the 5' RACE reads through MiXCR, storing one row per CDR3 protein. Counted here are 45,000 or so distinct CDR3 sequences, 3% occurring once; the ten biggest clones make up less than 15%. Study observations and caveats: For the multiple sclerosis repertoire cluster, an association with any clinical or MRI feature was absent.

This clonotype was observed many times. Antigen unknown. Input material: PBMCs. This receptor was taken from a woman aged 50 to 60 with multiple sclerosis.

CDR3 coding DNA: TGTGCCAGCAGTCCCGGGACTAGCATAACCGGGGAGCTGTTTTTT. Translation: CASSPGTSITGELFF. The rearrangement joins TRBV2 to TRBJ2-2; the match to TRBD2 covers 9 bases. Germline CDR1 reads SNHLY; CDR2 reads FYNNEI. V lost 5 bases, J lost 5 bases, and 6 bases stayed unmatched. This CDR3 contains 15 residues.